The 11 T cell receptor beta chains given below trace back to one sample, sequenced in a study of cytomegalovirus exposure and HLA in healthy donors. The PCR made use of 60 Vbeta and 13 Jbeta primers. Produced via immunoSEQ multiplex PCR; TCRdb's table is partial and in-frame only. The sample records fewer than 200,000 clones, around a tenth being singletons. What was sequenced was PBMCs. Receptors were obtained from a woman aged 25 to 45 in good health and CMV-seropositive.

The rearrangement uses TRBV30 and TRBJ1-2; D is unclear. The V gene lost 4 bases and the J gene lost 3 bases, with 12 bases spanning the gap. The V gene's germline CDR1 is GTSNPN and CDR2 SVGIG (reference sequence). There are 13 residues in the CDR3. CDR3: CAWKVRDDYGYTF. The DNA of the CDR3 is TGTGCCTGGAAGGTCCGGGATGACTATGGCTACACCTTC. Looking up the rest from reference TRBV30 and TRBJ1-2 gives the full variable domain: SQTIHQWPATLVQPVGSPLSLECTVEGTSNPNLYWYRQAAGRGLQLLFYSVGIGQISSEVPQNLSASRPQDRQFILSSKKLLLSDSGFYLCAWKVRDDYGYTFGSGTRLTVV.

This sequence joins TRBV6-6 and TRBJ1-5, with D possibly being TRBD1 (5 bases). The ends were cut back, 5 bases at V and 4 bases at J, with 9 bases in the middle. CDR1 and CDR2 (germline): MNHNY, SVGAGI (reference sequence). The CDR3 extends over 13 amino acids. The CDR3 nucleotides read TGTGCCAGCAGTGATAGGGGAAATCAGCCCCAGCATTTT. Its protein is CASSDRGNQPQHF.

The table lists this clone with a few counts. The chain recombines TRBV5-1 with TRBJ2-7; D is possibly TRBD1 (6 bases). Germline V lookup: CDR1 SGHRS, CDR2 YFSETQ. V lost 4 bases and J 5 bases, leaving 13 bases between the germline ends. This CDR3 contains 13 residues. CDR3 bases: TGCGCCAGCAGCATACAGGGTCCAGACGAGCAGTACTTC. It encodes CASSIQGPDEQYF.

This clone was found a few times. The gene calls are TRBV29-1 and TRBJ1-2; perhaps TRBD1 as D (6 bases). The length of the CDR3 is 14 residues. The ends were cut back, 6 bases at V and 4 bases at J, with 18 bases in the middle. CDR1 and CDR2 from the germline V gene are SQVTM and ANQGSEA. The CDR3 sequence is CSVGQGSGVYGYTF. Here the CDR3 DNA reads TGCAGCGTGGGACAAGGGAGCGGAGTCTATGGCTACACCTTC.

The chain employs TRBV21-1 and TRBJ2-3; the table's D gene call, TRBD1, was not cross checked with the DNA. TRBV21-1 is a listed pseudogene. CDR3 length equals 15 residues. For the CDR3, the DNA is TGTGCCAGCAGCATGGACAGGGGGCTCACAGATACGCAGTATTTT. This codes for CASSMDRGLTDTQYF.

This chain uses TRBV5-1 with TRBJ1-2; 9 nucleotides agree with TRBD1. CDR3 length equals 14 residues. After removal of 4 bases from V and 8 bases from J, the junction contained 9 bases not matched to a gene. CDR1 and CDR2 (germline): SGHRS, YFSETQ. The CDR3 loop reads CASSGGGQGRGYTF. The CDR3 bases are TGCGCCAGCAGCGGGGGGGGACAGGGTCGCGGCTACACCTTC.

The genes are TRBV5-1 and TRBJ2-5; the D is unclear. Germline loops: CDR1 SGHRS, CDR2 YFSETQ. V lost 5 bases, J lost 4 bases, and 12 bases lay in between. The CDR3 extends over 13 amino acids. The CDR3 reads CASSSEQLETQYF. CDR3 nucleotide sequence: TGCGCCAGCAGTTCGGAGCAGTTAGAGACCCAGTACTTC.

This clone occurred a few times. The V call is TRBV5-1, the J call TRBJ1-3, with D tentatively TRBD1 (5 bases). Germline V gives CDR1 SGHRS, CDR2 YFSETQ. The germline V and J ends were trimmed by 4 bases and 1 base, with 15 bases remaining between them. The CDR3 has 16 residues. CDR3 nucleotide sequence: TGCGCCAGCAGCCTTGGACAAAGAGGATCTGGAAACACCATATATTTT. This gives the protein CASSLGQRGSGNTIYF.

The DNA of the CDR3 is TGCAGCGTTCACGTCTCAGGGGAGCAGTACTTC. This codes for CSVHVSGEQYF. The V call is TRBV29-1, the J call TRBJ2-7, with a possible D match to TRBD1 (5 bases). Trimming took off 5 bases at V and 7 bases at J, with 12 bases between the two ends. In germline, CDR1 is SQVTM, CDR2 ANQGSEA. The CDR3 covers 11 residues.

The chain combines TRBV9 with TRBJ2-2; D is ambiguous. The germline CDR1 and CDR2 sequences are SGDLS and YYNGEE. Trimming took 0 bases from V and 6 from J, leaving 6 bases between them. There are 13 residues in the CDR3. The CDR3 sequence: CASSVVLAGELFF. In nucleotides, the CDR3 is TGTGCCAGCAGCGTAGTGCTAGCCGGGGAGCTGTTTTTT.

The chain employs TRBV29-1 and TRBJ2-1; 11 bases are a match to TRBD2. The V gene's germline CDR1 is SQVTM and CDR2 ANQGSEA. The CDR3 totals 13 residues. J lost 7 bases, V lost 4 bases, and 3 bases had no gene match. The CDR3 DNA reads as TGCAGCGTTGTAGCGGGAGGGCCTAATGAGCAGTTCTTC. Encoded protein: CSVVAGGPNEQFF.